The clone carrying this T cell receptor (beta chain) was recorded at least ten times. Antigen unknown. The sample originates from a study of T cells in Graves' hyperthyroidism and ophthalmopathy. Patients were excluded for uncontrolled infection, other autoimmune disease, pregnancy or lactation. Diagnoses rested on clinical symptoms, serum thyroxine and TRAb, thyroid ultrasound and orbital computed tomography. RNA transcripts yielded amplified TCR beta CDR3 regions. In the first-round RT-PCR of the TCR CDR3, the HTBI primer set was used. TCRdb re-analysed the multiplex PCR reads in MiXCR, keeping a single row per CDR3 protein. The table lists roughly 400,000 distinct CDR3 sequences, over 11% of them singletons. The study's findings and limits: The model made its ophthalmopathy prediction, and onset followed a median 6.5 months later.

The V gene's germline CDR1 is PRHDT and CDR2 FYEKMQ (reference sequence). There are 13 residues in the CDR3. Unmatched junction bases numbered 5, after V lost 5 bases and J lost 5 bases. The chain has TRBV13 and TRBJ2-5; 7 bases fit TRBD2. The specimen sequenced was blood. This clonotype was sampled from a man aged 45-60 years with Graves' ophthalmopathy. The CDR3 here is CASSRTSKETQYF. CDR3 coding DNA: TGTGCCAGCAGCCGGACTAGTAAGGAGACCCAGTACTTC.